This T cell receptor delta chain was recovered during a study of human gamma delta and Vdelta1 T cells. TCRdb processed the PCR reads again with the CATT caller. The repertoire holds thousands of delta-chain clones, roughly a quarter seen once, with around three quarters in the top ten. Germline V lookup: CDR1 TSWWSYY, CDR2 QGS. The CDR3 is 25 residues long. J was trimmed by 0 bases and V by 4 bases; bases with no gene match: 35. This clone was seen a handful of times. A read error is likely here: a far larger clone is one base away. The same CDR3 is also encoded by other DNA sequences in this sample. The source of this sequence is a human donor in good health. Specimen: naive CD27+ Vdelta1 gamma-delta T cells from blood. The gene calls are TRDV1 and TRDJ1; 7 bases align to TRDD2. In DNA, the CDR3 is TGTGCTCTTGGGGGCATCTCAGCCCTGGCTTTCCTACGTTTAGGGCCCCTGGATAACACCGATAAACTCATCTTT. It is translated as CALGGISALAFLRLGPLDNTDKLIF.